The rows below give T cell receptor beta chains drawn from one sample of a study of T cells in Graves' hyperthyroidism and ophthalmopathy. TCRdb called the multiplex PCR reads again in MiXCR, with one record for every CDR3 protein. The sample contains a few hundred thousand distinct CDR3 sequences, about 16% of which appear only once. The specimen sequenced was blood. The receptors stem from a woman in her thirties or forties with Graves' ophthalmopathy. Each CDR3 is given with its conserved first and last residue. The D gene is left open where the match is weak. Some rows have no size entry. The others give once, few or many, or a class for an expanded clone.

CDR3nt	CDR3aa	d_gene	len	abundance	v_gene	j_gene
TGTGCCAGCAGCTTAACGGACCCCGGGGAGCTGTTTTTT	CASSLTDPGELFF	NA	13	NA	TRBV7-3	TRBJ2-2
TGTGCCAGCAGTCAGAGCGGGAGTGGGGCAGAGACCCAGTACTTC	CASSQSGSGAETQYF	TRBD2	15	many	TRBV6-1	TRBJ2-5
TGTGCCAGCAGCTTAAATAGCGGGGTGTACAATGAGCAGTTCTTC	CASSLNSGVYNEQFF	TRBD2	15	few	TRBV7-3	TRBJ2-1
TGTGCCAGCAGCCTCGGGCCCTTGAGGAATGAGCAGTTCTTC	CASSLGPLRNEQFF	NA	14	NA	TRBV5-4	TRBJ2-1
TGTGCCATCAGTGGACAGTTGAACACTGAAGCTTTCTTT	CAISGQLNTEAFF	NA	13	many	TRBV10-3	TRBJ1-1
TGTGCCAGCAGCTTCTTGGCAGAGGTGGTTGAGCAGTTCTTC	CASSFLAEVVEQFF	NA	14	NA	TRBV5-6	TRBJ2-1
TGTGCTAGCAGCTTAGGGGAGGACCGCTCCTACAATGAGCAGTTCTTC	CASSLGEDRSYNEQFF	NA	16	many	TRBV7-7	TRBJ2-1
TGCAGTGCAAGACGGATGAACACTGAAGCTTTCTTT	CSARRMNTEAFF	NA	12	few	TRBV20-1	TRBJ1-1
TGTGCCAGCAGTTACTCCGAATTCTACGTAGGTCAGCCCCAGCATTTT	CASSYSEFYVGQPQHF	NA	16	few	TRBV6-5	TRBJ1-5
TGTGCCAGCAGTTTGGAACCCCTCCGTGGCTACACCTTC	CASSLEPLRGYTF	NA	13	many	TRBV6-2/TRBV6-3	TRBJ1-2
TGTGCCAGCAGCTCCTCCGGGCCGACCTACGAGCAGTACTTC	CASSSSGPTYEQYF	NA	14	few	TRBV7-6	TRBJ2-7
TGTGCCAGCAGTGAAGCGCCCGGGACTAGCGGATACGAGCAGTACTTC	CASSEAPGTSGYEQYF	TRBD2	16	NA	TRBV2	TRBJ2-7
TGTGCCAGCAGCCCCCGGACAGGGAGCTCCTACAATGAGCAGTTCTTC	CASSPRTGSSYNEQFF	TRBD1	16	many	TRBV27	TRBJ2-1
TGTGCCAGCTCAGGTCCGGGACACCTGAACACTGAAGCTTTCTTT	CASSGPGHLNTEAFF	NA	15	few	TRBV18	TRBJ1-1
TGCAGTGCTAGAGATGGCGATCGGGGAACCTACGAGCAGTACTTC	CSARDGDRGTYEQYF	NA	15	many	TRBV20-1	TRBJ2-7